Following are 3 T cell receptor beta chains from one sample sequenced in a study of T cells in women clearing cervical HPV infection. The protocol was immunoSEQ multiplex PCR, while the TCRdb copy is restricted to in-frame clones and leaves out a portion. The table counts about 46,000 clones; 35% lies in the top ten. The sequenced sample consisted of blood buffy coat. The receptors here all came from a woman between 18 and 70 years old with a cervical HPV16 infection that either progressed to CIN3+ or cleared (not recorded which).

A remark on this clone: The read halts 3 residues ahead of the CDR3 end, with the missing end drawn from the germline J gene. This chain joins TRBV20-1 and TRBJ2-1, with TRBD2 matching over 7 bases. The CDR3 sequence is 17 residues long. Trimming at V came to 0 bases and at J to 4 bases, leaving 12 bases not matched to a gene. Germline lookup yields CDR1 DFQATT and CDR2 SNEGSKA (reference sequence). The part of the CDR3 DNA that was read is TGCAGTGCTAGAGATATAAAGAGCGGGAATATATACAATGAG. Its protein product is CSARDIKSGNIYNE. The whole CDR3 protein is CSARDIKSGNIYNEQFF.

A note on this clone: The read stops 3 residues short of the end of the CDR3; the missing end is completed from the germline J gene. The rearrangement joins TRBV6-2 or TRBV6-3 to TRBJ2-2, with D possibly matching TRBD2 (6 bases). V shed 6 bases and J shed 4 bases, with 12 bases lying between them. From germline, CDR1 is MNHEY and CDR2 SVGEGT. This CDR3 comprises 14 residues. CDR3 DNA (partial): TGTGCCAGCAGCCGGGGGTTAGTCACCGGGGAG. Translated: CASSRGLVTGE. The full CDR3 protein is CASSRGLVTGELFF.

As for this clone: The read ends 3 residues early relative to the CDR3; the germline J gene fills the gap. The rearrangement joins TRBV30 to TRBJ1-5; 7 nucleotides line up with TRBD1. This CDR3 has 17 amino acids. V trimming: 3 bases; J trimming: 0 bases; junction bases outside the gene matches: 11. Germline V gene data show CDR1 as GTSNPN and CDR2 as SVGIG (reference sequence). CDR3 DNA (partial): TGTGCCTGGAGCCTACGACAGGGAACATATAGCAATCAGCCC. This sequence encodes CAWSLRQGTYSNQP. The entire CDR3 reads CAWSLRQGTYSNQPQHF.